This TCR beta chain was sequenced for a study of a mutant IDH1 vaccine in newly diagnosed glioma. Overall study: Patients previously underwent radiotherapy, temozolomide, or both, and most underwent both.

About this clone: Its antigen is unidentified.

The germline V gene encodes CDR1 SGHVS and CDR2 FQNEAQ. The trim removed 4 bases at V and 1 base at J, leaving 10 bases unmatched. There are 17 residues in the CDR3. Time point here: week 47, end of study. Topical imiquimod was applied with each vaccine dose, which held 300 ug of mutant IDH1 20-mer peptide. Eight vaccinations reached patients in weeks 1, 3, 5, 7, 11, 15, 19 and 23. TCRdb's copy holds only in-frame clones and misses some; the assay was immunoSEQ multiplex PCR. This sample has more than 50,000 clones, with roughly 61% found just once. Notes on the study in general: Researchers report vaccine-induced immune responses in about 94% of patients.

This TCR was sampled from a man aged 40-49 years with glioma. Some clones in this sample may be carry-over from other donors' samples. The source material was peripheral blood mononuclear cells (PBMCs), sampled from a glioma patient whose treatment included an IDH1 peptide vaccine. The chain links TRBV7-8 to TRBJ1-1; 9 bases are a match to TRBD1. CDR3 residues: CASSSKDRGSGNTEAFF. The CDR3 region has the DNA TGTGCCAGCAGCTCTAAGGACAGGGGCTCGGGGAACACTGAAGCTTTCTTT.